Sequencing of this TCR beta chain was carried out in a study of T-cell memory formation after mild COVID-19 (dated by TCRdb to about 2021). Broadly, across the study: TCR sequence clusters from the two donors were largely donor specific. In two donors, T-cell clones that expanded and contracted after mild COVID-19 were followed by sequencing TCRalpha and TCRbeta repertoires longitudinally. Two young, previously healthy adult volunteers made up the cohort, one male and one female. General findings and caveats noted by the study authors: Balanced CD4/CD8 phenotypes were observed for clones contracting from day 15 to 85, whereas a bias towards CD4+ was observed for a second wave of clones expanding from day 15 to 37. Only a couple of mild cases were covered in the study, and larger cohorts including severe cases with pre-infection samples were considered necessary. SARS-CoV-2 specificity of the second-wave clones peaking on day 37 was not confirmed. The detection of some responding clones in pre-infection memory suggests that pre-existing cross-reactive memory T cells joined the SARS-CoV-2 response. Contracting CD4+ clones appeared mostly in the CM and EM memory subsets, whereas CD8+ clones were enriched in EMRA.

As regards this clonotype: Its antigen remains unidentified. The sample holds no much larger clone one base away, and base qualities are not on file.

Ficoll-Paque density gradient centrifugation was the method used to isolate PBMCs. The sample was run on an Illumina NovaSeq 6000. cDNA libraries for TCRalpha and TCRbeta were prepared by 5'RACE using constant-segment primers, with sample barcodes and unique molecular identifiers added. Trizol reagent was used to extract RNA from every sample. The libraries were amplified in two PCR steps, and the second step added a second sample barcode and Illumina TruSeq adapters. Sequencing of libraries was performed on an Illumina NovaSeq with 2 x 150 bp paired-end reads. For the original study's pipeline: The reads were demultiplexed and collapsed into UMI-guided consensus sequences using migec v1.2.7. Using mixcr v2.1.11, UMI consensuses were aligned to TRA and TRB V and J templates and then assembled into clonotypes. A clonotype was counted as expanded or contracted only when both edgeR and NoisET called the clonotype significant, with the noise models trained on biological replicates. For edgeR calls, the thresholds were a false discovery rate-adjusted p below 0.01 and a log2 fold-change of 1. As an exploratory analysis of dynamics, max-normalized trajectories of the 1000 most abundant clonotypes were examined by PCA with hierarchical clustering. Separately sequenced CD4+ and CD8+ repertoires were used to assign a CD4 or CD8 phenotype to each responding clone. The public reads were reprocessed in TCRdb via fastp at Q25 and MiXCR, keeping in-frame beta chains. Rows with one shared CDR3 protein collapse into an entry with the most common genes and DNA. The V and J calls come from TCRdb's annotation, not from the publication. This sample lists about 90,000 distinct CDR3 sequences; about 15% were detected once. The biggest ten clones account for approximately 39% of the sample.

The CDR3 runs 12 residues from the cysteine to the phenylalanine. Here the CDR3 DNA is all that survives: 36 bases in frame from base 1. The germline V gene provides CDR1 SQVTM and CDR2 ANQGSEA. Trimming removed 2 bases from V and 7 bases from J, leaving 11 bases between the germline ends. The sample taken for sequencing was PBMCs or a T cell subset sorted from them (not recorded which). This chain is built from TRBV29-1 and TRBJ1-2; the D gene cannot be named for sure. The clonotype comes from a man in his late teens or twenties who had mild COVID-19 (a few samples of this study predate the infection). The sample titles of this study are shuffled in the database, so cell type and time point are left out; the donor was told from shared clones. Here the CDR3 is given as CSVERGVLGYTF. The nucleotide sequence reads TGCAGCGTTGAAAGAGGCGTCCTTGGCTACACCTTC.